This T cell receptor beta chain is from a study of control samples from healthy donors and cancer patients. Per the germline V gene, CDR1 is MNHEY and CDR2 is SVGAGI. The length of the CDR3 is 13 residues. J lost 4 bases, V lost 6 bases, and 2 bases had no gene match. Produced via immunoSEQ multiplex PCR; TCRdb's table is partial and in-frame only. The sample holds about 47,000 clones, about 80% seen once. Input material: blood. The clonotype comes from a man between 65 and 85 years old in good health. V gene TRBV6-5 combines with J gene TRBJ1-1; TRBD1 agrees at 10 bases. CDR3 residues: CASRGQGVTEAFF. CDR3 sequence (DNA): TGTGCCAGCAGAGGACAGGGGGTCACTGAAGCTTTCTTT.